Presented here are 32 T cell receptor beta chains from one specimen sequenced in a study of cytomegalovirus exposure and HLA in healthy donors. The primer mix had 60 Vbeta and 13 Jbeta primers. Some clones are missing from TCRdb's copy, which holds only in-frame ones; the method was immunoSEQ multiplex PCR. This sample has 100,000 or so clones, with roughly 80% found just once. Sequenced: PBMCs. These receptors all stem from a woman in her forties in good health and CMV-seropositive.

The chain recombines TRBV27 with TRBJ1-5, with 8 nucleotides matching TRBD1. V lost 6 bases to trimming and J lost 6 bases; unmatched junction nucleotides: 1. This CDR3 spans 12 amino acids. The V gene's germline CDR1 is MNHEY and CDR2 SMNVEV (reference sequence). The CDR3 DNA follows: TGTGCCAGCAGCGACAGGGGTCAGCCCCAGCATTTT. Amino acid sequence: CASSDRGQPQHF.

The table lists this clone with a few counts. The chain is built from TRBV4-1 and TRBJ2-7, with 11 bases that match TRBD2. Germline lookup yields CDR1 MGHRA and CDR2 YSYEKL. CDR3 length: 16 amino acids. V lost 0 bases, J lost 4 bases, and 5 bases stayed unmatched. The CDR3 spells CASSQDTASGRYEQYF. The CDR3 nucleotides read TGCGCCAGCAGCCAAGATACGGCTAGCGGGAGGTACGAGCAGTACTTC.

In DNA form, the CDR3 reads TGTGCCAGCAGCACCCGGACAGGGAGCTCCTACGAGCAGTACTTC. Encoded protein: CASSTRTGSSYEQYF. The J gene is TRBJ2-5, the V gene TRBV11-3; 8 bases agree with TRBD1. The J call is in doubt because the DNA end fits TRBJ2-7 better. Germline V gene lookup returns CDR1 SGHNT and CDR2 YENEEA. The CDR3 has 15 amino acids.

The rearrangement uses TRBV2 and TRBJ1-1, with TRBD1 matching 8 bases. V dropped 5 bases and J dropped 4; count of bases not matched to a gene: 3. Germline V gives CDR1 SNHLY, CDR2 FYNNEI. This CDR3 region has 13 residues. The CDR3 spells CASSPGQGTEAFF. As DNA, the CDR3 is TGTGCCAGCAGTCCTGGACAGGGCACTGAAGCTTTCTTT.

The CDR3 DNA follows: TGTGCCAGCAGTCGACAGGGCCTCGGGGAGGAGCAGTTCTTC. Translation: CASSRQGLGEEQFF. The chain recombines TRBV2 with TRBJ2-1; the match to TRBD1 covers 7 bases. Germline lookup yields CDR1 SNHLY and CDR2 FYNNEI. The CDR3 sequence is 14 residues long. V shed 5 bases and J 10 bases; nucleotides not matched to a gene: 11.

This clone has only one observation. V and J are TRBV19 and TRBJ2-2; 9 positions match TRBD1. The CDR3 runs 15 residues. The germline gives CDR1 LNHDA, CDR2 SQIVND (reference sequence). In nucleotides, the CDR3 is TGTGCTACAGGGGGCGCGGGGATCTACACCGGGGAGCTGTTTTTT. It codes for CATGGAGIYTGELFF.

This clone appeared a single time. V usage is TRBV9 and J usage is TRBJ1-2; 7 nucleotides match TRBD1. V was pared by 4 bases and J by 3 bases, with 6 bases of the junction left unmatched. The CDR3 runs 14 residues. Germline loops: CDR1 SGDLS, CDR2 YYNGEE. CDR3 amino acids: CASSPRQGDYGYTF. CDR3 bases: TGTGCCAGCAGCCCCCGACAGGGCGACTATGGCTACACCTTC.

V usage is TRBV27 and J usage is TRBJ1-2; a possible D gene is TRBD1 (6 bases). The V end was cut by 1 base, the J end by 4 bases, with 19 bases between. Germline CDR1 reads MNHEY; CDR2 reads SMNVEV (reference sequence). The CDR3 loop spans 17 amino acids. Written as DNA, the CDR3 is TGTGCCAGCAGTTTATGGGCAGGGACATCCCATCGCTATGGCTACACCTTC. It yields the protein CASSLWAGTSHRYGYTF.

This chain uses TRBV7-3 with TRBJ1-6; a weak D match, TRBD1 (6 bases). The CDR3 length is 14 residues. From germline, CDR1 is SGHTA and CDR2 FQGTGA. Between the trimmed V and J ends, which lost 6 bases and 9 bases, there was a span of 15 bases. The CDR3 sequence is CASSRGGVSSPLHF. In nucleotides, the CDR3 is TGTGCCAGCAGTAGAGGGGGGGTAAGTTCACCCCTCCACTTT.

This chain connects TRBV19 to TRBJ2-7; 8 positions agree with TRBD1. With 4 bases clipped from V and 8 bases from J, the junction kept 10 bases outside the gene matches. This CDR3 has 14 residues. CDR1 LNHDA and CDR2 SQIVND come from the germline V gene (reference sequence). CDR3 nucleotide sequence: TGTGCCAGTAGTAGCGCGCTCGACAGGGGCCAGCAGTACTTC. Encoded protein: CASSSALDRGQQYF.

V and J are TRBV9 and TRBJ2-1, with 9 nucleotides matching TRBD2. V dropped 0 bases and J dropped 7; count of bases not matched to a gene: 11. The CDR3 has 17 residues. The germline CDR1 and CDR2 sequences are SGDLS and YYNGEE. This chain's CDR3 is CASSVEGGGARGNEQFF. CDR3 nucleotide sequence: TGTGCCAGCAGCGTAGAAGGCGGGGGGGCCCGCGGAAATGAGCAGTTCTTC.

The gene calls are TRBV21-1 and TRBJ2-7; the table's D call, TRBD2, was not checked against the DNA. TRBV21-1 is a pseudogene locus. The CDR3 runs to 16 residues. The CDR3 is CASSKGSGRASYEQYF. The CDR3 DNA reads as TGTGCCAGCAGCAAAGGAAGCGGGAGGGCCTCCTACGAGCAGTACTTC.

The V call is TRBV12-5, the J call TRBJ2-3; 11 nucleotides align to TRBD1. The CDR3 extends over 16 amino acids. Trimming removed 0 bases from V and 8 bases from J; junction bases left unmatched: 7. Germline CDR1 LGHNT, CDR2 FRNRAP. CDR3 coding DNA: TGTGCTAGTGGTTTGGTACTGGACAGGGGGCGAGGTACGCAGTATTTT. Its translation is CASGLVLDRGRGTQYF. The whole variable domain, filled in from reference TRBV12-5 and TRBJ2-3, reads DARVTQTPRHKVTEMGQEVTMRCQPILGHNTVFWYRQTMMQGLELLAYFRNRAPLDDSGMPKDRFSAEMPDATLATLKIQPSEPRDSAVYFCASGLVLDRGRGTQYFGPGTRLTVL.

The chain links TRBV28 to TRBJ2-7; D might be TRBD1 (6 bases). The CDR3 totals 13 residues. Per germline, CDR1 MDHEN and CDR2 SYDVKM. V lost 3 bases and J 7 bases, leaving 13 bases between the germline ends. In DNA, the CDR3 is TGTGCCAGCAGTTTCAGGGGCGAGTGGGAGCAGTACTTC. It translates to CASSFRGEWEQYF.

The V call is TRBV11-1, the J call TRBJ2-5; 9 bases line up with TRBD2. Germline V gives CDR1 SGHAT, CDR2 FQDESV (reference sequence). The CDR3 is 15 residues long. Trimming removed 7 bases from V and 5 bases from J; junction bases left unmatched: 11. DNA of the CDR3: TGTGCCAGCACCTTTCGCGGGGGGGCCGGCGAGACCCAGTACTTC. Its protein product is CASTFRGGAGETQYF.

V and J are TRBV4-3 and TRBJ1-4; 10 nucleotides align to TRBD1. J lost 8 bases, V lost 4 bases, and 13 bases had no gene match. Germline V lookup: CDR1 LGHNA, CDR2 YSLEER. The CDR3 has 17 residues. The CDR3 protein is CASSLRVPGTGDEKLFF. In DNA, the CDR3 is TGCGCCAGCAGCCTCCGAGTTCCCGGGACAGGGGACGAAAAACTGTTTTTT.

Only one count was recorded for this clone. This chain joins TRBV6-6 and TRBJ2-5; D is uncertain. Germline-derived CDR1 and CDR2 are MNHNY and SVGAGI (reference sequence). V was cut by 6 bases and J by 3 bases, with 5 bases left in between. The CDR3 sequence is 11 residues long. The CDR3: CASSPKETQYF. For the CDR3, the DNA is TGTGCCAGCAGCCCAAAAGAGACCCAGTACTTC.

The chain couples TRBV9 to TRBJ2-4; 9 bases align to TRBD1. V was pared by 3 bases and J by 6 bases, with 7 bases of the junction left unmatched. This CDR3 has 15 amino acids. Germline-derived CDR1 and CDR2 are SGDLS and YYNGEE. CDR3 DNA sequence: TGTGCCAGCAGCGCCGGACAGGGGATCCTAAACATTCAGTACTTC. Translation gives CASSAGQGILNIQYF.

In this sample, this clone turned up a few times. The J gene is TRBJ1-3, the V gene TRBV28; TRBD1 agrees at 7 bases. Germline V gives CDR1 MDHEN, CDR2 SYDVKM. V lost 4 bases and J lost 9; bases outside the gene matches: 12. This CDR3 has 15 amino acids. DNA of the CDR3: TGTGCCAGCAGTTATAACCGACAGGGACGGTCCACCATATATTTT. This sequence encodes CASSYNRQGRSTIYF.

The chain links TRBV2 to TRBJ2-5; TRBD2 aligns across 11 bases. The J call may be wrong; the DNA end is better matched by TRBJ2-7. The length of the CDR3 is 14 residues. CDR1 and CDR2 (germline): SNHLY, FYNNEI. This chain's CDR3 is CASLGLAGIYEQYF. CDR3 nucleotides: TGTGCCAGCCTCGGACTAGCGGGTATCTACGAGCAGTACTTC.

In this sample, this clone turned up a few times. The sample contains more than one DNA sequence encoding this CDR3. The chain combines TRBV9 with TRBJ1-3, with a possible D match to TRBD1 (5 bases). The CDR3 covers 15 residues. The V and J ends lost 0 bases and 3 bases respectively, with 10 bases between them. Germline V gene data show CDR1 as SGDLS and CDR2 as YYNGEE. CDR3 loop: CASSVALGDGNTIYF. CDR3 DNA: TGTGCCAGCAGCGTAGCTCTAGGGGATGGAAACACCATATATTTT.

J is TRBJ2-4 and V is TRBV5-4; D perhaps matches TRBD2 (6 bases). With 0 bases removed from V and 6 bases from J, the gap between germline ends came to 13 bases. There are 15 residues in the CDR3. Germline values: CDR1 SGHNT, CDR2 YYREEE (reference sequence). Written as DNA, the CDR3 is TGTGCCAGCAGCTTGGCCCGGGGGTTTGGAAACATTCAGTACTTC. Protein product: CASSLARGFGNIQYF.

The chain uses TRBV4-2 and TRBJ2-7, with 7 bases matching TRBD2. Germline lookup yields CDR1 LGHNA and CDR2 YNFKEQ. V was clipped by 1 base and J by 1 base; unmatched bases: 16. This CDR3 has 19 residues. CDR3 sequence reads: CASSQGEGLLAASSYEQYF. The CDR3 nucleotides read TGTGCCAGCAGCCAAGGAGAGGGGTTGCTAGCGGCGTCTTCCTACGAGCAGTACTTC.

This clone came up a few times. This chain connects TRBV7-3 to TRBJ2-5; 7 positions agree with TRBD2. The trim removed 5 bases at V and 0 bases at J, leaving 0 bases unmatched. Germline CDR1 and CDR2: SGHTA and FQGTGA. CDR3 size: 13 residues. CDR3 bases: TGTGCCAGCAGCCGGGGGGACCAAGAGACCCAGTACTTC. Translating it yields CASSRGDQETQYF.

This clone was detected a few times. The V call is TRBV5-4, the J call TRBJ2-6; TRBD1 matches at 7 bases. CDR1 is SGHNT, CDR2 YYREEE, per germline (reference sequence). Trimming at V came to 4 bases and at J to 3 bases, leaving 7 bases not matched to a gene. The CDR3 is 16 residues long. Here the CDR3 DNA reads TGTGCCAGCAGCCAACAGGGGAGCCTTGGGGCCAACGTCCTGACTTTC. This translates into CASSQQGSLGANVLTF.

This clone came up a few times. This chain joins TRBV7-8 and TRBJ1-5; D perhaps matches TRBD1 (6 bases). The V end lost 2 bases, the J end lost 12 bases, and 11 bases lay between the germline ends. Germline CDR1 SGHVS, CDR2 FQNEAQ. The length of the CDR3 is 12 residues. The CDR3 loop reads CASSLYRGNQHF. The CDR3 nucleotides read TGTGCCAGCAGCTTATATAGGGGGAACCAGCATTTT.

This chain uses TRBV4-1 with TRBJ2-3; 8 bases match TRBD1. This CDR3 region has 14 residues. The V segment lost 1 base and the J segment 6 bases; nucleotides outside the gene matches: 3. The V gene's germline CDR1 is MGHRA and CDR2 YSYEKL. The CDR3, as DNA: TGCGCCAGCAGCCAAGGACAGGGGCGTGATACGCAGTATTTT. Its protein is CASSQGQGRDTQYF.

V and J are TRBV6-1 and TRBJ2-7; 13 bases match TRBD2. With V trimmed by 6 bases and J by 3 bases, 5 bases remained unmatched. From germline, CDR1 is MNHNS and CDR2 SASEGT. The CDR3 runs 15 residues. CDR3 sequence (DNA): TGTGCCAGCAGGTCGACTAGCGGGGGGAACTACGAGCAGTACTTC. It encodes CASRSTSGGNYEQYF.

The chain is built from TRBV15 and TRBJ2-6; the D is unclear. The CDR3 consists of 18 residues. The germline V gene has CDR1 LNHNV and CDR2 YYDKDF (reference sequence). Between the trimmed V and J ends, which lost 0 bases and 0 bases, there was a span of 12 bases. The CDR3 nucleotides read TGTGCCACCAGCAGAGAGAGAGGTTACCGCTCTGGGGCCAACGTCCTGACTTTC. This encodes CATSRERGYRSGANVLTF.

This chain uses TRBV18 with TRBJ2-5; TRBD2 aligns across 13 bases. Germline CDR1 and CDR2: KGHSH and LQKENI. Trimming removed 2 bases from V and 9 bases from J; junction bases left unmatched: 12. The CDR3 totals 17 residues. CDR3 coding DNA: TGTGCCAGCTCACCAGGAGGAACTAGCGGGGGGGCTGAAGCCCAGTACTTC. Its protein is CASSPGGTSGGAEAQYF.

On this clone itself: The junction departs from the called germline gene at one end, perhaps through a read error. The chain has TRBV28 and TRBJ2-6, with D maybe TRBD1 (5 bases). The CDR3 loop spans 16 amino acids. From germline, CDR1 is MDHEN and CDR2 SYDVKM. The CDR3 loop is CASSARQGSGANVLAF. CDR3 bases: TGTGCCAGCAGTGCCCGTCAGGGATCTGGGGCCAACGTCCTGGCTTTC. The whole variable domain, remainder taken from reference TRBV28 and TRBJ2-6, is DVKVTQSSRYLVKRTGEKVFLECVQDMDHENMFWYRQDPGLGLRLIYFSYDVKMKEKGDIPEGYSVSREKKERFSLILESASTNQTSMYLCASSARQGSGANVLAFGAGSRLTVL.

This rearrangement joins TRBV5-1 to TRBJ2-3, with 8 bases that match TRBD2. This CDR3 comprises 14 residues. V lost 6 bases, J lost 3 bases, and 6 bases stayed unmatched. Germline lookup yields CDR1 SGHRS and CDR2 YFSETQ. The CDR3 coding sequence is TGCGCCAGCACCGGGAGGGCCTCGACAGATACGCAGTATTTT. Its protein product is CASTGRASTDTQYF. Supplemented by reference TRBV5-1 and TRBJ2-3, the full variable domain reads KAGVTQTPRYLIKTRGQQVTLSCSPISGHRSVSWYQQTPGQGLQFLFEYFSETQRNKGNFPGRFSGRQFSNSRSEMNVSTLELGDSALYLCASTGRASTDTQYFGPGTRLTVL.